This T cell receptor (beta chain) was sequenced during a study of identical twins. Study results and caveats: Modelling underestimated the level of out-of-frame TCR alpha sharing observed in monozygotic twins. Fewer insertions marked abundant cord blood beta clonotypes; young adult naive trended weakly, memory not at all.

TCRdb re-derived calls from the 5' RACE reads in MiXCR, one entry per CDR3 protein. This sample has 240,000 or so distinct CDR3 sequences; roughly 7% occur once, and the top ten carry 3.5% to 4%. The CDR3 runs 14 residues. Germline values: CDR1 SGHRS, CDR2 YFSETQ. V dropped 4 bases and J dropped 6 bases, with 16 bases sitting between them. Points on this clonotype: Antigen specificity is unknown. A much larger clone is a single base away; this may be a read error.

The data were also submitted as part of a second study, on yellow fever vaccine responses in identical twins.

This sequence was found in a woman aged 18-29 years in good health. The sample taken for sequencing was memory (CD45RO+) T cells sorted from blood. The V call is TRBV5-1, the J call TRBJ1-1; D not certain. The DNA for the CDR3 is TGCGCCAGCAGCCCAGCGCACTTTAACGCTGAAGCTTTCTTT. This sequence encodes CASSPAHFNAEAFF.